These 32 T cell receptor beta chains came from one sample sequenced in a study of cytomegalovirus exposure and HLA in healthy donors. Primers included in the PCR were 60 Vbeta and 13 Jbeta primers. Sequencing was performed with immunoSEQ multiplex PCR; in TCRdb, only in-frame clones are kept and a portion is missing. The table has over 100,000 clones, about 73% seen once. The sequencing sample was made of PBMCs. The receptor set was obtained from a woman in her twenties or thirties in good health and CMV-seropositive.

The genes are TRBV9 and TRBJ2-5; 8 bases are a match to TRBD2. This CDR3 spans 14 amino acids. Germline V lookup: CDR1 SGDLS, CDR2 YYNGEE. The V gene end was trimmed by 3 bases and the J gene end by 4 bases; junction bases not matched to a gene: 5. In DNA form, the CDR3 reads TGTGCCAGCAGCGCCGGGGGGGAAGTAGAGACCCAGTACTTC. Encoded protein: CASSAGGEVETQYF.

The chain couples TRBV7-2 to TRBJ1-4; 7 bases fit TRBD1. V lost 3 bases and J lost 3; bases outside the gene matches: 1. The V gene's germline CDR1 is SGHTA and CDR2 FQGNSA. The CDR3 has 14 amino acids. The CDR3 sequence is CASSFRGSNEKLFF. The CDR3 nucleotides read TGTGCCAGCAGCTTCAGGGGGTCTAATGAAAAACTGTTTTTT.

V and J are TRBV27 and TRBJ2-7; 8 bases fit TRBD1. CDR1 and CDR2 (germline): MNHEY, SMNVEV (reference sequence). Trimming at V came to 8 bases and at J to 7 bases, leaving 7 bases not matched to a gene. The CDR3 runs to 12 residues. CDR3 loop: CASGDRGTEQYF. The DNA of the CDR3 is TGTGCCAGCGGTGACAGGGGCACGGAGCAGTACTTC.

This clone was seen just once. The CDR3 loop is CASSLYRVGTDTQYF. CDR3 coding DNA: TGCGCCAGCAGCTTGTACAGGGTGGGGACAGATACGCAGTATTTT. V usage is TRBV5-1 and J usage is TRBJ2-3, with a tentative D call TRBD1 (6 bases). The CDR3 runs to 15 residues. Germline assignment: CDR1 SGHRS and CDR2 YFSETQ. The V and J ends lost 1 base and 3 bases respectively, with 12 bases between them.

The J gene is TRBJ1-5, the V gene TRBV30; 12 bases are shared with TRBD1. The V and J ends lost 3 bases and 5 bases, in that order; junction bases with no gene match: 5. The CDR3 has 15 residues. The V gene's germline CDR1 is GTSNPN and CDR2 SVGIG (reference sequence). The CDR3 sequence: CAWRRGTGGYQPQHF. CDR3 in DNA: TGTGCCTGGAGAAGGGGGACAGGGGGCTATCAGCCCCAGCATTTT.

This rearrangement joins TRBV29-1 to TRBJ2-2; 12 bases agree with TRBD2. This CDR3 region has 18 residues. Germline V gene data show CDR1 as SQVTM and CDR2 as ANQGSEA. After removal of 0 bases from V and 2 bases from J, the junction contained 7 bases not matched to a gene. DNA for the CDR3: TGCAGCGTTGAAGACGGACTAGCGGGGACTACCAACACCGGGGAGCTGTTTTTT. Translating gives CSVEDGLAGTTNTGELFF.

CDR3 nucleotide sequence: TGTGCCAGCAGCTTAAACAGGGCACCCGGAAACACCATATATTTT. Protein: CASSLNRAPGNTIYF. The rearrangement uses TRBV7-2 and TRBJ1-3; D is possibly TRBD1 (6 bases). CDR1 SGHTA and CDR2 FQGNSA come from the germline V gene. Between the trimmed V and J ends, which lost 2 bases and 4 bases, there was a span of 12 bases. CDR3 length: 15 residues.

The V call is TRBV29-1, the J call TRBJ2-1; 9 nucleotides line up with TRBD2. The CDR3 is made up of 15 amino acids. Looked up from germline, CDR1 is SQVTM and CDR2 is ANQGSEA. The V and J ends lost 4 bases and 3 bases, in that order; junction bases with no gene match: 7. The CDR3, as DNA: TGCAGCGTTGGGGTTAGCGGGGGCCTCTACAATGAGCAGTTCTTC. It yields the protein CSVGVSGGLYNEQFF.

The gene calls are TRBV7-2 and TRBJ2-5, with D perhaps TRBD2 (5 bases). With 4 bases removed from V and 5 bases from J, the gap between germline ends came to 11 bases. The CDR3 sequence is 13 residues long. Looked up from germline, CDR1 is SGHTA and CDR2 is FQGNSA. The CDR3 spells CASSYVTGETQYF. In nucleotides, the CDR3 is TGTGCCAGCAGCTATGTGACGGGGGAGACCCAGTACTTC.

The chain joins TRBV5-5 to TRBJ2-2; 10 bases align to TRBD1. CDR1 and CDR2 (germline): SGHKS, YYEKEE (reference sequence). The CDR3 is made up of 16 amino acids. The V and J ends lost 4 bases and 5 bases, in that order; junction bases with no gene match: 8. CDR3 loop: CASSAGGQGRTGELFF. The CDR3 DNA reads TGTGCCAGCAGCGCCGGGGGACAGGGGAGGACCGGGGAGCTGTTTTTT.

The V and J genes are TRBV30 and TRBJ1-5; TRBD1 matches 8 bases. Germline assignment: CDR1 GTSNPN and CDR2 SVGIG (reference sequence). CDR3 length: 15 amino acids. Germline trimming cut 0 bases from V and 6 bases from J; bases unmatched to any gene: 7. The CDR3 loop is CAWSVAGGLGQPQHF. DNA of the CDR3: TGTGCCTGGAGTGTCGCAGGGGGCTTAGGTCAGCCCCAGCATTTT.

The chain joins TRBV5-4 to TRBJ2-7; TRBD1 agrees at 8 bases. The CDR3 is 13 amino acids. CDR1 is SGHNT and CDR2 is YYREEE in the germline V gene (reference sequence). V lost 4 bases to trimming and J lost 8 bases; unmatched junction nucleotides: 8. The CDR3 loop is CASSPGQDVKQYF. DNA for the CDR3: TGTGCCAGCAGCCCGGGACAGGACGTTAAGCAGTACTTC.

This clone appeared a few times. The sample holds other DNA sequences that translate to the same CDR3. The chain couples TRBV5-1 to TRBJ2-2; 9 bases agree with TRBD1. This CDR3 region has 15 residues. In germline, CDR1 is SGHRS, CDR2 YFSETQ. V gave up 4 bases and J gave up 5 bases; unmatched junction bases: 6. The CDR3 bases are TGCGCCAGCAGCCCGGGACAGGGCGGGACCGGGGAGCTGTTTTTT. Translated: CASSPGQGGTGELFF.

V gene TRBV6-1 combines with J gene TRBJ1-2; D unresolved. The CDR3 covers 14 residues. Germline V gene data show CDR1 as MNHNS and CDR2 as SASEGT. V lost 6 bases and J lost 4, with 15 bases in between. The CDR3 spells CASRPASGGYGYTF. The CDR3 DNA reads TGTGCCAGCAGACCAGCCTCCGGCGGCTATGGCTACACCTTC.

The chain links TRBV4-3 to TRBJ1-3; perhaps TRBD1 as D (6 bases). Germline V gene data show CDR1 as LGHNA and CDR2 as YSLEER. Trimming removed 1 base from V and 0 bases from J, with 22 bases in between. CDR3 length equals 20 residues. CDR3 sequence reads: CASSQAHIGDRLTSGNTIYF. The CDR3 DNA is TGCGCCAGCAGCCAAGCCCATATTGGAGACAGGCTAACCTCTGGAAACACCATATATTTT.

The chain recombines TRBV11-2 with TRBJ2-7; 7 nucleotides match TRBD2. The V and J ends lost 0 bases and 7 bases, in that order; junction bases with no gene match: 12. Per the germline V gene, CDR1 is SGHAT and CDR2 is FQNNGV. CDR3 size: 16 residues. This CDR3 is CASSLEVFGGLEEQYF. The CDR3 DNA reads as TGTGCCAGCAGCTTAGAGGTCTTCGGGGGGTTGGAGGAGCAGTACTTC.

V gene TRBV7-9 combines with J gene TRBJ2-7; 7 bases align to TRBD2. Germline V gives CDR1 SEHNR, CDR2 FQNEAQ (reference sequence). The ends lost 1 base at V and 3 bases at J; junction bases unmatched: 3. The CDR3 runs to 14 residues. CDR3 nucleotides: TGTGCCAGCAGCTTAGTCGGGGGGAACTACGAGCAGTACTTC. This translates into CASSLVGGNYEQYF.

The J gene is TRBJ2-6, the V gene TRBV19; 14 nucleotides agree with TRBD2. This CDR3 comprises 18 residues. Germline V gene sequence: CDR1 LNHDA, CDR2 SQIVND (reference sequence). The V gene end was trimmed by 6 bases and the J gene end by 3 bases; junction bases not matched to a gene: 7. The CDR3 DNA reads TGTGCCAGTAGCCCAGGACTAGCGGGGGGATTTGGGGCCAACGTCCTGACTTTC. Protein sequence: CASSPGLAGGFGANVLTF.

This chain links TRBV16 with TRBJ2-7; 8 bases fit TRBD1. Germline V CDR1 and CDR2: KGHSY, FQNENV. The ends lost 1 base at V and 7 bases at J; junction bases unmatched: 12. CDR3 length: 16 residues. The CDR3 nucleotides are TGTGCCAGCAGCCAATACCCCCCGGACAGGGTCTCAGAGCAGTACTTC. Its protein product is CASSQYPPDRVSEQYF. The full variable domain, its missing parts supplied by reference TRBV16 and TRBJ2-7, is GEEVAQTPKHLVRGEGQKAKLYCAPIKGHSYVFWYQQVLKNEFKFLISFQNENVFDETGMPKERFSAKCLPNSPCSLEIQATKLEDSAVYFCASSQYPPDRVSEQYFGPGTRLTVT.

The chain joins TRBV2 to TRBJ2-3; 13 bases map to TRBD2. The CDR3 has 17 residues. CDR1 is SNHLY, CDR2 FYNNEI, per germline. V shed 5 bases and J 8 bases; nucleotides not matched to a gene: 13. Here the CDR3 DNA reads TGTGCCAGCAGTCCTCTAATAGGGGGGACTAGCGGGGTTACGCAGTATTTT. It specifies CASSPLIGGTSGVTQYF.

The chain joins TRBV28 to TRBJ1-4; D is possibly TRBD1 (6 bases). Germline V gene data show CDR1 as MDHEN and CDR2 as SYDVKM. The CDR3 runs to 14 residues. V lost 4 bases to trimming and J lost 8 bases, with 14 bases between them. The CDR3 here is CASSSHRVGEKLFF. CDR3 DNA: TGTGCCAGCAGTTCCCACAGGGTTGGGGAAAAACTGTTTTTT.

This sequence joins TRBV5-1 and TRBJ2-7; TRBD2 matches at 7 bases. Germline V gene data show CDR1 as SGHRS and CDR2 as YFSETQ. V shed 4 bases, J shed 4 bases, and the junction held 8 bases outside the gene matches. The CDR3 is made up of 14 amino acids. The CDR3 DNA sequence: TGCGCCAGCAGCCGCACAACTAGCGCATACGAGCAGTACTTC. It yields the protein CASSRTTSAYEQYF.

The CDR3 sequence: CAISWGANEKLFF. The CDR3, as DNA: TGTGCCATTAGCTGGGGGGCTAATGAAAAACTGTTTTTT. This chain uses TRBV10-3 with TRBJ1-4, with D perhaps matching TRBD1 (5 bases). V lost 9 bases, J lost 3 bases, and 11 bases lay in between. Per the germline V gene, CDR1 is ENHRY and CDR2 is SYGVKD. This CDR3 contains 13 residues.

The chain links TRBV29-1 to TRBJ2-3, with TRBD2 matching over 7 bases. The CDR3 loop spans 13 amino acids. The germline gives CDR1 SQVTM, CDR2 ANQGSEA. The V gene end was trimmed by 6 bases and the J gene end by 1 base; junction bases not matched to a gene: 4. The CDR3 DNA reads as TGCAGCGTCCTCCTAGCGGGCACAGATACGCAGTATTTT. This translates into CSVLLAGTDTQYF.

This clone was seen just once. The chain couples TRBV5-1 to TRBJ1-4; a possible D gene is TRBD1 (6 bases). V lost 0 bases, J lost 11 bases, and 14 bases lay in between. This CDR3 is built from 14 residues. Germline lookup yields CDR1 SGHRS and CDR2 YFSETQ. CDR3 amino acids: CASSLEFRGGKLFF. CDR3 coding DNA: TGCGCCAGCAGCTTGGAGTTCAGGGGCGGTAAACTGTTTTTT.

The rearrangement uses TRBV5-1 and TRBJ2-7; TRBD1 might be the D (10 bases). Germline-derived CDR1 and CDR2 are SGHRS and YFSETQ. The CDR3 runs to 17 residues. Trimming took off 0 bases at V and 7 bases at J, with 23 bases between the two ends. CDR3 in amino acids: CASSLDLRRGGQGEQYF. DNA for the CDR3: TGCGCCAGCAGCTTGGACCTACGGCGGGGGGGACAGGGGGAGCAGTACTTC.

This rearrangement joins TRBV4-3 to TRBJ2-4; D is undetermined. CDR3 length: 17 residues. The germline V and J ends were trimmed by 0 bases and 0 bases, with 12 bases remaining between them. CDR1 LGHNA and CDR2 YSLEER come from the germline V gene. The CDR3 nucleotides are TGCGCCAGCAGCCAAGACTTCCAGGCCCTAGCCAAAAACATTCAGTACTTC. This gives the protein CASSQDFQALAKNIQYF.

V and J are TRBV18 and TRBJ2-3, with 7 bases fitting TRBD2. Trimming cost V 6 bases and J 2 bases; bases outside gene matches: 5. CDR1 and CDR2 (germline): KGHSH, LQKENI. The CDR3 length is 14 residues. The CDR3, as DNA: TGTGCCAGCTCCGGCGGGGGAGTCACAGATACGCAGTATTTT. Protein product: CASSGGGVTDTQYF.

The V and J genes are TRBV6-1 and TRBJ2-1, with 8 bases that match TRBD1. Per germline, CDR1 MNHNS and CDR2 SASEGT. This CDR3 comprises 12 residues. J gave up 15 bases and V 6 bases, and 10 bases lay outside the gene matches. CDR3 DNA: TGTGCCAGCAGGAGCAGGGGGCGAGGTGTGTTCTTC. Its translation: CASRSRGRGVFF.

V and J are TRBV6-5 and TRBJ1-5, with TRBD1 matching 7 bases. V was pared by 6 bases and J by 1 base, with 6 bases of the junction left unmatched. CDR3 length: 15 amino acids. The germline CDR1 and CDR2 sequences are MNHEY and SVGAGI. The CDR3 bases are TGTGCCAGCAGAAGGGACAGAAAAAGCAATCAGCCCCAGCATTTT. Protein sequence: CASRRDRKSNQPQHF.

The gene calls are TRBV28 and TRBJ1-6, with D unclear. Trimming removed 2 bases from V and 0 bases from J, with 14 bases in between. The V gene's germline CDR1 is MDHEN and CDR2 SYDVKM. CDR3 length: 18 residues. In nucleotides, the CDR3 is TGTGCCAGCAGTTTACTCCCCCCCATGAGCTCCTATAATTCACCCCTCCACTTT. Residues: CASSLLPPMSSYNSPLHF.

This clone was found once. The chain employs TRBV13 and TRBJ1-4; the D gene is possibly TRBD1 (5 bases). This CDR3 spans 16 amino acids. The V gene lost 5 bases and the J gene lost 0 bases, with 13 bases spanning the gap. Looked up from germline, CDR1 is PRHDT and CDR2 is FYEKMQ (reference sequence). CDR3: CASSPGHLATNEKLFF. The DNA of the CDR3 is TGTGCCAGCAGCCCCGGACATCTTGCAACTAATGAAAAACTGTTTTTT.